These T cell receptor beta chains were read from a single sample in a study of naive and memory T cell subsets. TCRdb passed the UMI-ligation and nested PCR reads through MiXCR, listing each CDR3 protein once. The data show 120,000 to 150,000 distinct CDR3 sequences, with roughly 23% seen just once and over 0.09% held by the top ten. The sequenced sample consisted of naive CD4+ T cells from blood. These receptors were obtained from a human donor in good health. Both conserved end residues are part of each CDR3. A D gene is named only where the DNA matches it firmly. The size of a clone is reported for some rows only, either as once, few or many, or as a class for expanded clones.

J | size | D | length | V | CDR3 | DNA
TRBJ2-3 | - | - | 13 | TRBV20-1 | CSPVGGRTDTQYF | TGCAGCCCGGTGGGGGGCCGAACAGATACGCAGTATTTT
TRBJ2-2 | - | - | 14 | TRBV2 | CASSGRQVTGELFF | TGTGCCAGCAGCGGTCGACAGGTCACCGGGGAGCTGTTTTTT
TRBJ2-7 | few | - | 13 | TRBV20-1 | CSASRDHTYEQYF | TGCAGTGCTAGCCGGGACCACACATACGAGCAGTACTTC
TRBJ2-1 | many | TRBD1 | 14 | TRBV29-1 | CSVGGGQGNNEQFF | TGCAGCGTCGGGGGGGGACAGGGGAACAATGAGCAGTTCTTC
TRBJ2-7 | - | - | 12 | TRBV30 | CAWSPGSYEQYF | TGTGCCTGGAGCCCAGGGTCCTACGAGCAGTACTTC
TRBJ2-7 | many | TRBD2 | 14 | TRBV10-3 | CAISKGLGVAEQYF | TGTGCCATCAGTAAGGGACTAGGGGTAGCGGAGCAGTACTTC
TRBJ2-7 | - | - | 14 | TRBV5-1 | CASRTVTERYEQYF | TGCGCCAGCAGGACCGTGACGGAACGCTACGAGCAGTACTTC
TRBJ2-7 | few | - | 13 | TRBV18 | CASSPQLDYEQYF | TGTGCCAGCTCACCCCAATTGGACTACGAGCAGTACTTC
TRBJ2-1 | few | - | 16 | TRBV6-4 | CASSDTTGPRGDEQFF | TGTGCCAGCAGTGACACGACAGGACCCCGGGGCGATGAGCAGTTCTTC
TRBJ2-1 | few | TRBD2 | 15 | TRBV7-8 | CASSLGTSGQNEQFF | TGTGCCAGCAGCTTAGGGACTAGCGGTCAGAATGAGCAGTTCTTC
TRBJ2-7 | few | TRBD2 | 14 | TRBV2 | CASTVGTITYEQYF | TGTGCCAGCACAGTTGGGACTATCACCTACGAGCAGTACTTC
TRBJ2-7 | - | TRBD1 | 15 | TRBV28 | CASSSQGQGSYEQYF | TGTGCCAGCAGTTCCCAGGGACAGGGGAGTTACGAGCAGTACTTC
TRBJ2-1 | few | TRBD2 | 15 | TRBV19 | CASSSPGGRHNEQFF | TGTGCCAGTAGTAGCCCGGGAGGTCGTCACAATGAGCAGTTCTTC
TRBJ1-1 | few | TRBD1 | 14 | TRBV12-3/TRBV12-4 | CASSHRGLNTEAFF | TGTGCCAGCAGTCACAGGGGACTGAACACTGAAGCTTTCTTT
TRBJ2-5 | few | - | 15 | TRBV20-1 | CSARDDGANQETQYF | TGCAGTGCTAGAGACGATGGGGCAAACCAAGAGACCCAGTACTTC
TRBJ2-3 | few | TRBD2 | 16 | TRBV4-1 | CASSQGTSGMTDTQYF | TGCGCCAGCAGCCAAGGGACTAGCGGGATGACAGATACGCAGTATTTT
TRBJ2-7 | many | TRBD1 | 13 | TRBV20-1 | CSAEGTGRYEQYF | TGCAGTGCTGAGGGGACAGGTCGCTACGAGCAGTACTTC
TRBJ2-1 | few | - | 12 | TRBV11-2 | CASSSTYNEQFF | TGTGCCAGCAGCTCAACTTACAATGAGCAGTTCTTC
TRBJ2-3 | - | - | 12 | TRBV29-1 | CSVAQGSDTQYF | TGCAGCGTGGCTCAGGGGTCAGATACGCAGTATTTT
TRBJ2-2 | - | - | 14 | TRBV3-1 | CASTRTAFTGELFF | TGTGCCAGCACTCGGACAGCTTTCACCGGGGAGCTGTTTTTT
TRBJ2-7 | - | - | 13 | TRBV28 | CASSPVQEYEQYF | TGTGCCAGCAGTCCAGTACAGGAGTACGAGCAGTACTTC
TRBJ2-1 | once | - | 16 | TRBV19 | CASSMTFRSPYNEQFF | TGTGCCAGTAGTATGACGTTCCGATCCCCCTACAATGAGCAGTTCTTC